The 5 T cell receptor beta chains presented below share a single source sample, sequenced in a study of blood T cell repertoires in COVID-19. Clones were sequenced by immunoSEQ multiplex PCR, and TCRdb holds only the in-frame ones, with some missing. Of about 140,000 clones listed, around 84% are singletons. Sequenced input: peripheral blood. These receptors came from a human donor in a cohort sampled during active COVID-19.

This chain connects TRBV27 to TRBJ2-2; D is possibly TRBD1 (6 bases). The germline CDR1 and CDR2 sequences are MNHEY and SMNVEV (reference sequence). V was cut by 6 bases and J by 0 bases, with 8 bases left in between. The CDR3 sequence is 14 residues long. As DNA, the CDR3 is TGTGCCAGCAGCGGACAGCCGAACACCGGGGAGCTGTTTTTT. Its protein product is CASSGQPNTGELFF.

The chain combines TRBV29-1 with TRBJ2-4, with 11 positions matching TRBD2. Germline CDR1 is SQVTM and CDR2 is ANQGSEA. The CDR3 length is 13 residues. Trimming cost V 4 bases and J 5 bases; bases outside gene matches: 1. The CDR3 nucleotides are TGCAGCGTTGTGGGACTAGCGGAAAACATTCAGTACTTC. It encodes CSVVGLAENIQYF.

The chain carries TRBV21-1 and TRBJ1-1; the table's D call TRBD1 went unverified against the DNA. TRBV21-1 is a known pseudogene. The CDR3 runs to 16 residues. The CDR3 loop reads CASSTRQGATNTEAFF. The CDR3 region has the DNA TGTGCCAGCAGCACTCGACAGGGGGCAACGAACACTGAAGCTTTCTTT.

The chain carries TRBV24-1 and TRBJ1-2; D is ambiguous. The V end was cut by 7 bases, the J end by 4 bases, with 15 bases between. Germline CDR1 is KGHDR and CDR2 is SFDVKD. This CDR3 is 14 amino acids long. CDR3 loop: CATRELSRIYGYTF. The DNA for the CDR3 is TGTGCCACCAGGGAGCTTAGCCGTATCTATGGCTACACCTTC.

The V call is TRBV7-6, the J call TRBJ2-2; 10 bases match TRBD2. The CDR3 is made up of 17 amino acids. The J segment lost 5 bases and the V segment lost 5 bases, leaving 11 bases of the junction unmatched. Germline CDR1 and CDR2: SGHVS and FNYEAQ. The CDR3 here is CASSPRAGGPGTGELFF. The CDR3 DNA reads as TGTGCCAGCAGCCCGAGAGCGGGAGGGCCGGGGACCGGGGAGCTGTTTTTT.